The 28 T cell receptor beta chains listed next were all sequenced from one sample in a study of vaccination effects on CD4 cells after COVID-19. Antigen specificity for these receptors is unknown. Antigen-specific CD4+ T cells were expanded with viral peptide pools in the ViraFEST assay before sequencing. Having been cultured for less than 12 days, the cells underwent CD4+ T cell isolation. The study found no prior SARS-CoV-2 infection in the vaccine recipients, who tested negative for nucleocapsid antibodies. The protocol was immunoSEQ multiplex PCR, while the TCRdb copy is restricted to in-frame clones and leaves out a portion. The sample lists roughly 25,000 clones, approximately 71% seen once, with roughly an eighth in the top ten. The starting material was CD4+ T cells from PBMCs cultured with HCoV-OC43 spike peptides, obtained before COVID-19 vaccination. Stated subset: HCoV-OC43 spike overlapping peptide pool stimulation. The receptors originated from a human donor who received a COVID-19 vaccine.

The V call is TRBV3-1 (or the pseudogene TRBV3-2), the J call TRBJ2-5, with D maybe TRBD2 (5 bases). Germline loops: CDR1 LGHDT, CDR2 YNNKEL (reference sequence). V lost 6 bases to trimming and J lost 5 bases, with 25 bases between them. This CDR3 spans 17 amino acids. CDR3 residues: CASSQTSFFENVETQYF. Here the CDR3 DNA reads TGTGCCAGCAGTCAAACTAGTTTTTTTGAGAATGTGGAGACCCAGTACTTC.

This rearrangement joins TRBV11-2 to TRBJ1-4; the D gene is possibly TRBD1 (5 bases). The CDR3 extends over 15 amino acids. Germline CDR1 and CDR2: SGHAT and FQNNGV. V lost 4 bases and J lost 8, with 17 bases in between. The CDR3, as DNA: TGTGCCAGCAGCTCCGGGACCCACTTAAGGGAAAAACTGTTTTTT. Its translation is CASSSGTHLREKLFF.

V gene TRBV12-3 or TRBV12-4 combines with J gene TRBJ1-4; D gene unclear. Trimming pared 3 bases from V and 5 bases from J, leaving 7 bases between. This CDR3 is 13 amino acids long. CDR3 nucleotide sequence: TGTGCCAGCAGTTTCTACAGAAATGAAAAACTGTTTTTT. It is translated as CASSFYRNEKLFF.

V and J are TRBV12-3 or TRBV12-4 and TRBJ1-5, with unresolved D. V lost 5 bases and J 6 bases, leaving 11 bases between the germline ends. CDR3 length: 13 residues. CDR3 loop: CASSQQSGQPQHF. CDR3 in DNA: TGTGCCAGCAGTCAGCAATCGGGTCAGCCCCAGCATTTT.

This sequence joins TRBV9 and TRBJ2-4, with 7 positions matching TRBD2. The CDR3 length is 16 residues. V dropped 2 bases and J dropped 0; count of bases not matched to a gene: 5. The germline CDR1 and CDR2 sequences are SGDLS and YYNGEE. The CDR3 spells CASSVMGGTAKNIQYF. The CDR3 DNA is TGTGCCAGCAGCGTCATGGGGGGGACAGCCAAAAACATTCAGTACTTC. Supplemented by reference TRBV9 and TRBJ2-4, the full variable domain reads DSGVTQTPKHLITATGQRVTLRCSPRSGDLSVYWYQQSLDQGLQFLIQYYNGEERAKGNILERFSAQQFPDLHSELNLSSLELGDSALYFCASSVMGGTAKNIQYFGAGTRLSVL.

The rearrangement uses TRBV18 and TRBJ1-5; D is ambiguous. V lost 5 bases to trimming and J lost 0 bases, with 8 bases between them. Germline loops: CDR1 KGHSH, CDR2 LQKENI. CDR3 length: 14 amino acids. Here the CDR3 DNA reads TGTGCCAGCTCATCAATTTTTAGCAATCAGCCCCAGCATTTT. Protein: CASSSIFSNQPQHF.

The CDR3 protein is CASSLDSSSYEQYF. DNA for the CDR3: TGCGCCAGCAGCTTGGACTCGAGCTCCTACGAGCAGTACTTC. J is TRBJ2-7 and V is TRBV5-1; no firm D call. Deletions cut 0 bases from V and 0 bases from J, with 7 bases between. CDR1 is SGHRS and CDR2 is YFSETQ in the germline V gene. The CDR3 covers 14 residues. The full variable domain, its missing parts supplied by reference TRBV5-1 and TRBJ2-7, is KAGVTQTPRYLIKTRGQQVTLSCSPISGHRSVSWYQQTPGQGLQFLFEYFSETQRNKGNFPGRFSGRQFSNSRSEMNVSTLELGDSALYLCASSLDSSSYEQYFGPGTRLTVT.

CDR3 in amino acids: CASSTGQLYGYTF. CDR3 nucleotide sequence: TGTGCCAGTTCTACTGGGCAGCTATATGGCTACACCTTC. The chain is built from TRBV25-1 and TRBJ1-2; D is uncertain. CDR1 is MGHDK and CDR2 is SYGVNS in the germline V gene. The length of the CDR3 is 13 residues. V dropped 9 bases and J dropped 5 bases, with 16 bases sitting between them.

The chain employs TRBV25-1 and TRBJ1-2; tentative D call: TRBD1 (6 bases). Germline CDR1 MGHDK, CDR2 SYGVNS. Trimming took off 5 bases at V and 4 bases at J, with 26 bases between the two ends. The CDR3 consists of 18 residues. Written as DNA, the CDR3 is TGTGCCAGCAGTATTGATTTGATAACCCAGACAGGATCCTATGGCTACACCTTC. It specifies CASSIDLITQTGSYGYTF.

The gene calls are TRBV6-5 and TRBJ1-2; TRBD1 might be the D (5 bases). Trimming took 6 bases from V and 2 from J, leaving 10 bases between them. The CDR3 is 13 amino acids. Germline CDR1 and CDR2: MNHEY and SVGAGI. The CDR3 loop is CASSATGNYGYTF. The CDR3 nucleotides read TGTGCCAGCAGCGCCACAGGCAACTATGGCTACACCTTC.

The J gene is TRBJ1-2, the V gene TRBV7-5. TRBV7-5 constitutes a pseudogene. The CDR3 extends over 21 amino acids. Here the CDR3 reads CARSLFSWSRVFLSGPYGYTF. Here the CDR3 DNA reads TGTGCCAGAAGCTTATTCTCCTGGTCTCGGGTTTTCTTAAGCGGGCCCTATGGCTACACCTTC.

The rearrangement joins TRBV6-1 to TRBJ2-7; D may correspond to TRBD1 or TRBD2 (5 bases each). V was trimmed by 2 bases and J by 3 bases, leaving 14 bases between them. Germline CDR1 MNHNS, CDR2 SASEGT. The CDR3 is 15 amino acids. The CDR3 loop reads CASSESKGPFYEQYF. CDR3 sequence (DNA): TGTGCCAGCAGTGAATCTAAGGGACCCTTCTACGAGCAGTACTTC.

The chain employs TRBV4-1 and TRBJ2-7, with a possible D match to TRBD2 (6 bases). Germline CDR1 reads MGHRA; CDR2 reads YSYEKL. Trimming removed 3 bases at V and 6 bases at J, with 15 bases between. This CDR3 contains 14 residues. The CDR3 loop is CASSQSSVWAEQYF. Here the CDR3 DNA reads TGCGCCAGCAGCCAGTCTAGCGTTTGGGCCGAGCAGTACTTC.

There are a few counts of this clone. The chain employs TRBV6-4 and TRBJ2-6; 7 bases are shared with TRBD2. The germline CDR1 and CDR2 sequences are MRHNA and SNTAGT. The CDR3 totals 16 residues. Unmatched junction bases numbered 3, after V lost 3 bases and J lost 1 base. CDR3 loop: CASSENGGSGANVLTF. The CDR3 DNA reads TGTGCCAGCAGTGAAAACGGGGGGTCTGGGGCCAACGTCCTGACTTTC.

The sample holds a few counts of this clone. This rearrangement joins TRBV19 to TRBJ2-6; D is unclear. Per germline, CDR1 LNHDA and CDR2 SQIVND (reference sequence). Trimming removed 10 bases at V and 0 bases at J, with 13 bases between. This CDR3 contains 15 residues. CDR3 DNA sequence: TGTGCCACCGGACCGGGTAACTCTGGGGCCAACGTCCTGACTTTC. It encodes CATGPGNSGANVLTF.

The J gene is TRBJ1-6, the V gene TRBV5-1; no clear D gene. This CDR3 contains 17 residues. CDR1 and CDR2 from the germline V gene are SGHRS and YFSETQ. V was cut by 1 base and J by 0 bases, with 11 bases left in between. The CDR3 DNA reads as TGCGCCAGCAGCTTGAAGCACGGGGACTCCTATAATTCACCCCTCCACTTT. As protein: CASSLKHGDSYNSPLHF.

This chain joins TRBV6-1 and TRBJ2-2; 7 bases line up with TRBD2. V was clipped by 4 bases and J by 4 bases; unmatched bases: 12. Germline V gene lookup returns CDR1 MNHNS and CDR2 SASEGT. The length of the CDR3 is 17 residues. The DNA of the CDR3 is TGTGCCAGCAGTGGACCGAGTCGACTAGCAGGCACCGGGGAGCTGTTTTTT. It yields the protein CASSGPSRLAGTGELFF.

This sequence joins TRBV3-1 (or the pseudogene TRBV3-2) and TRBJ1-3; D remains ambiguous. The CDR3 spans 14 residues. The germline V gene has CDR1 LGHDT and CDR2 YNNKEL (reference sequence). Trimming took off 5 bases at V and 3 bases at J, with 11 bases between the two ends. CDR3: CASSGGLGGNTIYF. For the CDR3, the DNA is TGTGCCAGCAGCGGTGGGCTCGGTGGAAACACCATATATTTT.

The chain uses TRBV5-1 and TRBJ2-1, with 12 bases matching TRBD2. CDR3 length equals 17 residues. V gave up 4 bases and J gave up 5 bases; unmatched junction bases: 10. Germline assignment: CDR1 SGHRS and CDR2 YFSETQ. For the CDR3, the DNA is TGCGCCAGCAGCCAAACACTAGCGGGAGGCCTAAACAATGAGCAGTTCTTC. Amino acid sequence: CASSQTLAGGLNNEQFF.

The chain is built from TRBV19 and TRBJ2-6; D gene uncertain. The germline V gene encodes CDR1 LNHDA and CDR2 SQIVND (reference sequence). V lost 4 bases and J 0 bases, leaving 10 bases between the germline ends. CDR3 length: 16 residues. CDR3 sequence (DNA): TGTGCCAGTAGTACCTTAACAGACTCTGGGGCCAACGTCCTGACTTTC. Translation: CASSTLTDSGANVLTF.

The chain has TRBV10-3 and TRBJ2-1; the match to TRBD1 covers 9 bases. Germline values: CDR1 ENHRY, CDR2 SYGVKD. This CDR3 region has 16 residues. Germline trimming cut 6 bases from V and 0 bases from J; bases unmatched to any gene: 6. CDR3 in amino acids: CAIRGGQGFSYNEQFF. The CDR3 coding sequence is TGTGCCATCAGGGGAGGACAGGGGTTCTCCTACAATGAGCAGTTCTTC.

V usage is TRBV14 and J usage is TRBJ2-7; D is ambiguous. V lost 3 bases and J lost 1, with 13 bases in between. The CDR3 extends over 15 amino acids. Germline lookup yields CDR1 SGHDN and CDR2 FVKESK. The CDR3 reads CASSHAVVGSYEQYF. CDR3 in DNA: TGTGCCAGCAGCCATGCCGTCGTGGGTTCCTACGAGCAGTACTTC.

The V call is TRBV6-5, the J call TRBJ2-5; D gene ambiguous. The length of the CDR3 is 11 residues. Trimming removed 7 bases at V and 1 base at J, with 4 bases between. The germline CDR1 and CDR2 sequences are MNHEY and SVGAGI. Here the CDR3 DNA reads TGTGCCAGCAAGCGCCAAGAGACCCAGTACTTC. It yields the protein CASKRQETQYF.

J is TRBJ2-2 and V is TRBV10-1; 8 bases map to TRBD2. This CDR3 has 14 amino acids. Germline V gene sequence: CDR1 WNHNN, CDR2 SYGVQD (reference sequence). With V trimmed by 6 bases and J by 1 base, 1 base remained unmatched. The CDR3 DNA reads TGCGCCAGCAGGCGGGGGGTGAACACCGGGGAGCTGTTTTTT. It yields the protein CASRRGVNTGELFF.

The J gene is TRBJ2-3, the V gene TRBV9; possible D gene TRBD2, 6 bases. The CDR3 is 15 residues long. Trimming shortened V by 0 bases and J by 1 base, and 9 bases separated the two germline ends. Germline V gives CDR1 SGDLS, CDR2 YYNGEE. The DNA for the CDR3 is TGTGCCAGCAGCGTAGGTAGCGGACGCACAGATACGCAGTATTTT. It codes for CASSVGSGRTDTQYF.

V gene TRBV18 combines with J gene TRBJ1-1; 9 bases agree with TRBD1. The CDR3 sequence is 14 residues long. V lost 6 bases to trimming and J lost 5 bases; unmatched junction nucleotides: 7. In germline, CDR1 is KGHSH, CDR2 LQKENI. CDR3 residues: CASSEGQGGTEAFF. Here the CDR3 DNA reads TGTGCCAGCTCCGAGGGACAGGGTGGGACTGAAGCTTTCTTT.

This sequence joins TRBV23-1 and TRBJ2-7; TRBD1 might be the D (5 bases). TRBV23-1 has ORF status, its function being uncertain. This CDR3 has 12 residues. V was pared by 6 bases and J by 0 bases, with 6 bases between. CDR3: CASRDTSYEQYF. The CDR3 nucleotides read TGCGCCAGCAGGGACACCTCCTACGAGCAGTACTTC.

The J gene is TRBJ2-3, the V gene TRBV19; 9 bases line up with TRBD2. The CDR3 totals 18 residues. Trimming at V came to 3 bases and at J to 1 base, leaving 11 bases not matched to a gene. Looked up from germline, CDR1 is LNHDA and CDR2 is SQIVND (reference sequence). The CDR3 nucleotides read TGTGCCAGTAGTATTTCCCCCAGTTCTAGCGGGGGCACAGATACGCAGTATTTT. As protein: CASSISPSSSGGTDTQYF.